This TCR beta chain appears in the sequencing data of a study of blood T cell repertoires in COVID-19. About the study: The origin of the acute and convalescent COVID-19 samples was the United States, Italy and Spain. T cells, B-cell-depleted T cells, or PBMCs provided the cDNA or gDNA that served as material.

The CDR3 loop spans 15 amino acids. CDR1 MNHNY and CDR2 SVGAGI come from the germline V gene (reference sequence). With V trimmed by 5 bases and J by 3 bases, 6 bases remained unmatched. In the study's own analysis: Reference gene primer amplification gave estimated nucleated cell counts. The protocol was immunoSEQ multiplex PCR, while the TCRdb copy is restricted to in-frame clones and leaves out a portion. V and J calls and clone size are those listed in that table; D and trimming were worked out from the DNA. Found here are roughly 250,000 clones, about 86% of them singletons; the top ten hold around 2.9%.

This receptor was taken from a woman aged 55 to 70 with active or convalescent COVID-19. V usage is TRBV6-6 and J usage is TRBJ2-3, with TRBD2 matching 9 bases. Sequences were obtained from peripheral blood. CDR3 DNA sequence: TGTGCCAGCAGTCCTAGCGGGGTTAGGACAGATACGCAGTATTTT. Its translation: CASSPSGVRTDTQYF.